This entry is about one T cell receptor (beta chain). Its specificity is not known. An oligo carrying a UMI was ligated to the cDNA 3' end. The first PCR ran 4 to 5 cycles with an equimolar RC1.1 and RC1.2 beta primer mix. TCRdb recomputed calls from the UMI-ligation and nested PCR reads with MiXCR, one row per CDR3 protein. The data contain over 35,000 distinct CDR3 sequences, about a sixth of them singletons. Unfractionated PBMC were spiked with known numbers of KT2 clone cells. V lost 1 base and J 11 bases, leaving 11 bases between the germline ends. This CDR3 contains 12 residues. The data are from a study of quantifying T cell responses using KT2 cells. Overall study context: cDNA was made from DNase-treated RNA using alpha and beta constant primers. The T4 ligation step was estimated to exceed 8.5% efficiency under optimum conditions. Overall study findings and caveats: Very high KT2 spike-in numbers caused saturation in KT2 sequence detection.

J is TRBJ1-1 and V is TRBV12-3 or TRBV12-4, with D possibly TRBD1 on 6 matching bases. The sequence was collected from a human donor. The sample consisted of PBMCs spiked with cells of the T cell clone KT2. The CDR3 bases are TGTGCCAGCAGTTTAGTCTGGCAGGGGGCTTTCTTT. This gives the protein CASSLVWQGAFF.